The clone carrying this TCR beta chain was observed many times. The antigen remains unidentified. The data stem from a study of T cell repertoires in cytomegalovirus infection. Background on the study: Public signatures in TCR beta pointed to CMV infection and matching HLA type.

Study-wide findings and caveats: Cumulative public TCR beta family frequency identified CMV carriers with the relevant HLA. Across the ex vivo response, the dominant clonotypes were HLA-C-restricted CMV-specific TCR beta clonotypes.

TCRdb analysed the reads with MiXCR anew, one entry per CDR3 protein. The sample shows under 600,000 distinct CDR3 sequences, 15% to 20% of them seen only once. This sequence was found in a human donor in good health (CMV status not recorded). Some clones in this sample may be carry-over from other donors' samples. The sequenced material came from CD8+ T cells from PBMCs.

The CDR3: CASSQGGLAFETQYF. CDR3 in DNA: TGCGCCAGCAGCCAAGGGGGACTAGCGTTCGAGACCCAGTACTTC. The chain uses TRBV4-1 and TRBJ2-5; 10 nucleotides match TRBD2. The CDR3 has 15 residues. In germline, CDR1 is MGHRA, CDR2 YSYEKL. The junction had 4 bases not matched to a gene; V was cut back by 1 base and J by 5 bases.